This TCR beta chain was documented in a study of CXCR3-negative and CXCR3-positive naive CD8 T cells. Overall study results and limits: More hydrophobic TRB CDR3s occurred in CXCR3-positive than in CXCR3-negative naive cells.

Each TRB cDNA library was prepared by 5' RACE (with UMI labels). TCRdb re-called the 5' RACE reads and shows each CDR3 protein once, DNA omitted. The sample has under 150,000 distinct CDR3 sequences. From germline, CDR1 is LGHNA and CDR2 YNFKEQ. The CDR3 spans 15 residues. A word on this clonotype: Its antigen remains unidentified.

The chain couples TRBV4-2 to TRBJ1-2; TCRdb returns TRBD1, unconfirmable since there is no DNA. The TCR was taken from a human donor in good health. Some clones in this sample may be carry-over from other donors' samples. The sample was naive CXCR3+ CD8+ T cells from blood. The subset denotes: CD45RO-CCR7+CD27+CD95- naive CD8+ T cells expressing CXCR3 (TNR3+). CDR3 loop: CASSQDRDGSYGYTF.